What follows are 15 T cell receptor beta chains derived from one specimen sequenced in a study of blood T cell repertoires in COVID-19 (dated by TCRdb to 2020 to 2022). The library was produced with the immunoSEQ multiplex PCR assay. TCRdb re-hosts the immuneACCESS table, in-frame sequences only. Its copies lack some clones; in the studies checked, an unresolved V gene accounts for under half of them, and the cause for the rest is not known. This sample gives 150,000 to 200,000 clones in total; around 90% of them show up just once. Jointly, the top ten make up approximately 0.62% of the sample. The sample was peripheral blood. The receptor set was obtained from a man over 45 with acute or convalescent COVID-19.

This sequence joins TRBV6-5 and TRBJ1-4; D may be TRBD1 (6 bases). The CDR3 has 15 residues. The V end lost 0 bases, the J end lost 5 bases, and 10 bases lay between the germline ends. Germline V gives CDR1 MNHEY, CDR2 SVGAGI. The CDR3 spells CASSYSAGTNEKLFF. CDR3 bases: TGTGCCAGCAGTTACTCGGCAGGGACAAATGAAAAACTGTTTTTT.

This chain uses TRBV5-4 with TRBJ2-1, with D possibly being TRBD2 (6 bases). The CDR3 sequence is 16 residues long. Trimming left V 2 bases short and J 5 bases short, with 17 bases between. CDR1 and CDR2 from the germline V gene are SGHNT and YYREEE (reference sequence). CDR3 coding DNA: TGTGCCAGCAGCTTTGCGGGACCTTATAGGAACAATGAGCAGTTCTTC. Its translation is CASSFAGPYRNNEQFF.

This chain uses TRBV18 with TRBJ2-7; 9 nucleotides match TRBD1. CDR1 is KGHSH and CDR2 is LQKENI in the germline V gene. V was clipped by 3 bases and J by 1 base; unmatched bases: 4. The CDR3 sequence is 15 residues long. CDR3 bases: TGTGCCAGCTCACCGGGACAGGGTGGGTCCTACGAGCAGTACTTC. This sequence encodes CASSPGQGGSYEQYF.

The chain uses TRBV27 and TRBJ2-7; the match to TRBD2 covers 9 bases. The CDR3 extends over 14 amino acids. V shed 6 bases and J 2 bases; nucleotides not matched to a gene: 5. Germline CDR1 is MNHEY and CDR2 is SMNVEV (reference sequence). In nucleotides, the CDR3 is TGTGCCAGCAGCTCGGCGGGAGGGACCTACGAGCAGTACTTC. As protein: CASSSAGGTYEQYF.

The J gene is TRBJ2-7, the V gene TRBV27; 7 bases map to TRBD2. The CDR3 totals 13 residues. The germline CDR1 and CDR2 sequences are MNHEY and SMNVEV (reference sequence). V shed 5 bases and J 3 bases; nucleotides not matched to a gene: 4. The CDR3 is CASSLSGFYEQYF. CDR3 in DNA: TGTGCCAGCAGTCTTAGCGGGTTCTACGAGCAGTACTTC.

The J gene is TRBJ1-1, the V gene TRBV19; no reliable D call. The germline V gene encodes CDR1 LNHDA and CDR2 SQIVND (reference sequence). V was cut by 5 bases and J by 1 base, with 8 bases left in between. This CDR3 spans 13 amino acids. Here the CDR3 DNA reads TGTGCCAGTAGTGAGGGCAGGAACACTGAAGCTTTCTTT. Amino acid sequence: CASSEGRNTEAFF. Based on the CDR3 plus reference TRBV19 and TRBJ1-1, the full variable domain is DGGITQSPKYLFRKEGQNVTLSCEQNLNHDAMYWYRQDPGQGLRLIYYSQIVNDFQKGDIAEGYSVSREKKESFPLTVTSAQKNPTAFYLCASSEGRNTEAFFGQGTRLTVV.

V and J are TRBV7-6 and TRBJ1-2; weak D call: TRBD1 (5 bases). CDR1 and CDR2 (germline): SGHVS, FNYEAQ. V was cut by 2 bases and J by 8 bases, with 27 bases left in between. The CDR3 contains 18 residues. CDR3 protein: CASSLLPAAGAARQGYTF. The CDR3 nucleotides are TGTGCCAGCAGCTTACTGCCTGCGGCTGGGGCAGCCCGACAGGGCTACACCTTC.

The rearrangement links TRBV25-1 to TRBJ1-1; D may be TRBD1 (5 bases). The CDR3 has 11 residues. Trimming removed 8 bases from V and 7 bases from J, with 11 bases in between. From germline, CDR1 is MGHDK and CDR2 SYGVNS. For the CDR3, the DNA is TGTGCCAGCGGGGGGTTGGGTGAAGCTTTCTTT. The encoded protein is CASGGLGEAFF.

This clone has just one count. The chain is built from TRBV19 and TRBJ1-5, with a tentative D call TRBD1 (6 bases). Germline V gene sequence: CDR1 LNHDA, CDR2 SQIVND (reference sequence). Deletions cut 10 bases from V and 3 bases from J, with 19 bases between. The CDR3 sequence is 15 residues long. This chain's CDR3 is CATPPGGAPNQPQHF. The CDR3 bases are TGTGCCACCCCGCCCGGGGGGGCTCCCAATCAGCCCCAGCATTTT.

This rearrangement joins TRBV19 to TRBJ2-4, with a tentative D call TRBD2 (7 bases). Germline V gene lookup returns CDR1 LNHDA and CDR2 SQIVND (reference sequence). Trimming stripped 4 bases from V and 7 bases from J, with 14 bases between. There are 14 residues in the CDR3. CDR3 region: CASSNRGGWNIQYF. CDR3 DNA sequence: TGTGCCAGTAGTAATAGGGGGGGCTGGAACATTCAGTACTTC.

This rearrangement joins TRBV5-1 to TRBJ1-4; 11 bases are shared with TRBD1. In germline, CDR1 is SGHRS, CDR2 YFSETQ. The CDR3 length is 15 residues. Trimming at V came to 4 bases and at J to 4 bases, leaving 3 bases not matched to a gene. This CDR3 is CASSPGQGGNEKLFF. CDR3 sequence (DNA): TGCGCCAGCAGCCCGGGACAGGGGGGTAATGAAAAACTGTTTTTT.

The chain is built from TRBV30 and TRBJ2-5; 10 nucleotides line up with TRBD2. Germline V gives CDR1 GTSNPN, CDR2 SVGIG (reference sequence). This CDR3 comprises 14 residues. The trim removed 6 bases at V and 3 bases at J, leaving 7 bases unmatched. Written as DNA, the CDR3 is TGTGCCTGCGATAGCGGGGGGATAAAAGAGACCCAGTACTTC. This translates into CACDSGGIKETQYF.

This chain connects TRBV5-1 to TRBJ2-2, with TRBD1 as a possible D gene (6 bases). Germline V gene lookup returns CDR1 SGHRS and CDR2 YFSETQ. The CDR3 covers 15 residues. V was shortened by 2 bases and J by 3 bases, with 11 bases between the two germline ends. The CDR3 loop is CASSFAGVDTGELFF. CDR3 nucleotide sequence: TGCGCCAGCAGCTTCGCAGGGGTCGACACCGGGGAGCTGTTTTTT.

This chain links TRBV2 with TRBJ2-7, with a possible D match to TRBD1 (6 bases). Germline CDR1 and CDR2: SNHLY and FYNNEI. The CDR3 extends over 15 amino acids. V was trimmed by 2 bases and J by 5 bases, leaving 16 bases between them. The CDR3 sequence: CASSEPGTTRNEQYF. DNA of the CDR3: TGTGCCAGCAGTGAACCCGGGACAACCAGAAACGAGCAGTACTTC.

The V gene is TRBV6-1, the J gene TRBJ1-1; D not certain. The CDR3 consists of 15 residues. The germline V gene encodes CDR1 MNHNS and CDR2 SASEGT. Trimming left V 0 bases short and J 1 base short, with 9 bases between. The CDR3 loop is CASSEALRGNTEAFF. In DNA, the CDR3 is TGTGCCAGCAGTGAAGCGCTTCGGGGGAACACTGAAGCTTTCTTT.